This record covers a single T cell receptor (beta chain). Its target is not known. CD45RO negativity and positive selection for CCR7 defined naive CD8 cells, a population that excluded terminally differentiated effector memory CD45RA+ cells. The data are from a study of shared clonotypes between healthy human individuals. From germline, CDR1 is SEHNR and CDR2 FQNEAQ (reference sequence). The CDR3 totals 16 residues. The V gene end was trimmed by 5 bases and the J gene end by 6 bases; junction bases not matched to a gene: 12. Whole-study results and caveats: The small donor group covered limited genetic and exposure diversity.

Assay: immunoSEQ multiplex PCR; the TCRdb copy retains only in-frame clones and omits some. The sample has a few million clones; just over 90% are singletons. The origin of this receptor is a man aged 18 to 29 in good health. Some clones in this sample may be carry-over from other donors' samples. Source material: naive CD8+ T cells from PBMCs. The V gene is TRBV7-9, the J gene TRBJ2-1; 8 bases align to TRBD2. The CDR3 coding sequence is TGTGCCAGCAGCCAACGGGGAGCGGGGGAGTTCAATGAGCAGTTCTTC. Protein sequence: CASSQRGAGEFNEQFF. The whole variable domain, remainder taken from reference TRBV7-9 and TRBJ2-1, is DTGVSQNPRHKITKRGQNVTFRCDPISEHNRLYWYRQTLGQGPEFLTYFQNEAQLEKSRLLSDRFSAERPKGSFSTLEIQRTEQGDSAMYLCASSQRGAGEFNEQFFGPGTRLTVL.